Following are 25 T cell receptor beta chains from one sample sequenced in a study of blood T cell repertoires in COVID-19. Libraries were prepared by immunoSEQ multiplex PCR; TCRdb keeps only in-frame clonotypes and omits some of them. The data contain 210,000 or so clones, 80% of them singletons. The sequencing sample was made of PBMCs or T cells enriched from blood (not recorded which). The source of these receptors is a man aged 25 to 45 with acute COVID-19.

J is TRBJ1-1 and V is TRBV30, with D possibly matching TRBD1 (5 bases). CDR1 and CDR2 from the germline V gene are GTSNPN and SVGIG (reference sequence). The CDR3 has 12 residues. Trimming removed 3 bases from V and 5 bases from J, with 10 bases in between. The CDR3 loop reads CAWSDGGTEAFF. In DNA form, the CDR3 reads TGTGCCTGGAGCGACGGGGGGACTGAAGCTTTCTTT.

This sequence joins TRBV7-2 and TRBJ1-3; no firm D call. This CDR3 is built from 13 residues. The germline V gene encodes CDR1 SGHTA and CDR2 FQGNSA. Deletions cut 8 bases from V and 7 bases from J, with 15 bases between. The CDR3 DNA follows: TGTGCCAGCGGCACCGGGGTCGGCAACACCATATATTTT. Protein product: CASGTGVGNTIYF.

Here the CDR3 reads CSARDIDGYTF. CDR3 coding DNA: TGCAGTGCTAGAGATATTGATGGCTACACCTTC. The chain has TRBV20-1 and TRBJ1-2; D remains ambiguous. Germline V gene lookup returns CDR1 DFQATT and CDR2 SNEGSKA (reference sequence). V was shortened by 0 bases and J by 6 bases, with 5 bases between the two germline ends. The CDR3 contains 11 residues.

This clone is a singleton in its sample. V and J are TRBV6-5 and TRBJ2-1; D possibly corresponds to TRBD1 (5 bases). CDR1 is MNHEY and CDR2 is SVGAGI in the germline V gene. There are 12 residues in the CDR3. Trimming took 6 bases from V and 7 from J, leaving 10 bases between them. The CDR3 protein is CASRGQGNEQFF. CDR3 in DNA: TGTGCCAGCAGAGGGCAGGGAAATGAGCAGTTCTTC.

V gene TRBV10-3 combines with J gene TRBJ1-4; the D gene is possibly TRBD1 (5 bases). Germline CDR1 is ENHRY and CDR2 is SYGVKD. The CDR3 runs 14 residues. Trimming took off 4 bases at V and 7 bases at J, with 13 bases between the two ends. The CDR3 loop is CAISGGIGGEKLFF. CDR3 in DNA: TGTGCCATCAGTGGGGGGATCGGGGGTGAAAAACTGTTTTTT.

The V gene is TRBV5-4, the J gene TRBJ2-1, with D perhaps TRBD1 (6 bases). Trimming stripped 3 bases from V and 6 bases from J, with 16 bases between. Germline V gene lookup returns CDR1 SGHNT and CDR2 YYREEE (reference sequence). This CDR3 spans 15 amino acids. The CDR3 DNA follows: TGTGCCAGCAGCTGGGGACACTCGAAAGTCAATGAGCAGTTCTTC. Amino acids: CASSWGHSKVNEQFF.

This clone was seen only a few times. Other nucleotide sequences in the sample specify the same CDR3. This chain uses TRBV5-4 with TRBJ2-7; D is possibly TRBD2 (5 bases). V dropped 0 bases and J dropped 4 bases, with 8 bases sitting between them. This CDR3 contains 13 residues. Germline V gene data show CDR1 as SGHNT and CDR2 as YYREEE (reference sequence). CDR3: CASSLAGVYEQYF. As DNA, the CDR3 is TGTGCCAGCAGCTTGGCCGGGGTGTACGAGCAGTACTTC. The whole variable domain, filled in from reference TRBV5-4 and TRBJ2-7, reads ETGVTQSPTHLIKTRGQQVTLRCSSQSGHNTVSWYQQALGQGPQFIFQYYREEENGRGNFPPRFSGLQFPNYSSELNVNALELDDSALYLCASSLAGVYEQYFGPGTRLTVT.

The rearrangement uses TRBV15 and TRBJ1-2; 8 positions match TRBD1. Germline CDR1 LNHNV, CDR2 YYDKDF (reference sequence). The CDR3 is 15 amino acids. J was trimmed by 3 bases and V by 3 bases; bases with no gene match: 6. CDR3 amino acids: CATSSQTGGYYGYTF. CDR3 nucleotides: TGTGCCACCAGCAGCCAAACAGGGGGGTACTATGGCTACACCTTC. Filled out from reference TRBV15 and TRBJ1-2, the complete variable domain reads DAMVIQNPRYQVTQFGKPVTLSCSQTLNHNVMYWYQQKSSQAPKLLFHYYDKDFNNEADTPDNFQSRRPNTSFCFLDIRSPGLGDTAMYLCATSSQTGGYYGYTFGSGTRLTVV.

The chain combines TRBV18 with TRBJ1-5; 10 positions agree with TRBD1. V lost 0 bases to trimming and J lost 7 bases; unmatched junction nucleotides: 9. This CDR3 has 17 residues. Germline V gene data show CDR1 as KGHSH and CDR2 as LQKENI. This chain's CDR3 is CASSPPVRQGARQPQHF. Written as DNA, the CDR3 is TGTGCCAGCTCACCACCGGTTCGACAGGGGGCTCGACAGCCCCAGCATTTT. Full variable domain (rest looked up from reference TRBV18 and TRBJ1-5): NAGVMQNPRHLVRRRGQEARLRCSPMKGHSHVYWYRQLPEEGLKFMVYLQKENIIDESGMPKERFSAEFPKEGPSILRIQQVVRGDSAAYFCASSPPVRQGARQPQHFGDGTRLSIL.

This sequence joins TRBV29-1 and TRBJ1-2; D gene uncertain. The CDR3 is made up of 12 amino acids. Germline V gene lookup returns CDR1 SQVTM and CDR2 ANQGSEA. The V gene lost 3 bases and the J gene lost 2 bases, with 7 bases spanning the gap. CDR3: CSVDSRNYGYTF. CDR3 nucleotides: TGCAGCGTTGATTCCAGAAACTATGGCTACACCTTC.

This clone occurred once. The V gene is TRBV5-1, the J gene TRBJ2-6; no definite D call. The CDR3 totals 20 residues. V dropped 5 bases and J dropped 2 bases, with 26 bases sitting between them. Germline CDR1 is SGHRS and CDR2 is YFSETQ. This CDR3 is CASRGGLSPPPQPGANVLTF. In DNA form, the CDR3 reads TGCGCCAGCAGGGGTGGGCTTTCGCCCCCCCCGCAACCTGGGGCCAACGTCCTGACTTTC.

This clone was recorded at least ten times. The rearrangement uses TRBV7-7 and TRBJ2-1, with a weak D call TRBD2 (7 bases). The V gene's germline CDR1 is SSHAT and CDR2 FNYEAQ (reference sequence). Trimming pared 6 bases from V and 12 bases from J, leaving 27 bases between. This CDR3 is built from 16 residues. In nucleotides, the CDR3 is TGTGCCAGCAGTAACACCCAGGGGAGGGGGACTGGTGGGCAGTTCTTC. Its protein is CASSNTQGRGTGGQFF.

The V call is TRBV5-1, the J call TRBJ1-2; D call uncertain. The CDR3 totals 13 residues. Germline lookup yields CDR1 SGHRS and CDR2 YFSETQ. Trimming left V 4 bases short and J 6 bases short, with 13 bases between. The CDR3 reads CASSGGPRHGYTF. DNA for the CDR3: TGCGCCAGCAGCGGCGGGCCTCGCCATGGCTACACCTTC.

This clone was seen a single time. The CDR3 loop is CASSPGQYF. The CDR3 DNA is TGTGCCAGCAGTCCAGGGCAGTATTTT. V usage is TRBV6-4 and J usage is TRBJ2-3, with D uncertain. The germline CDR1 and CDR2 sequences are MRHNA and SNTAGT. The length of the CDR3 is 9 residues. V shed 5 bases and J shed 11 bases, with 5 bases lying between them.

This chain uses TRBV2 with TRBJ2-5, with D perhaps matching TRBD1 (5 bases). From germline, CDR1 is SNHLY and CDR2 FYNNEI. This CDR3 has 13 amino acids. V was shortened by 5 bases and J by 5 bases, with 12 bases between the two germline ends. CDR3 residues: CASSKTDWETQYF. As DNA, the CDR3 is TGTGCCAGCAGTAAGACAGATTGGGAGACCCAGTACTTC.

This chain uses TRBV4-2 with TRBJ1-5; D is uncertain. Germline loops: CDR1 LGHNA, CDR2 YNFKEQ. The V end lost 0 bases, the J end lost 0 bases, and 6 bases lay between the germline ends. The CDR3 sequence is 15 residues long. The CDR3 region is CASSQDTDSNQPQHF. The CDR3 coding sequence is TGTGCCAGCAGCCAAGACACAGATAGCAATCAGCCCCAGCATTTT.

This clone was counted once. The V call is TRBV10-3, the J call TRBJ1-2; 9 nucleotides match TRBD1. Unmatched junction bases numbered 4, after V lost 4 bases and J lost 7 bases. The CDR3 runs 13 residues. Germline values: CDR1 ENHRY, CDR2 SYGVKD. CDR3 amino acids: CAISGDREGGYTF. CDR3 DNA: TGTGCCATCAGTGGGGACAGGGAAGGTGGCTACACCTTC.

CDR3 residues: CASSTEGWETQYF. CDR3 DNA: TGTGCCAGCAGCACAGAGGGCTGGGAGACCCAGTACTTC. This rearrangement joins TRBV7-2 to TRBJ2-5; D is possibly TRBD2 (5 bases). This CDR3 is built from 13 residues. Trimming pared 5 bases from V and 5 bases from J, leaving 12 bases between. CDR1 SGHTA and CDR2 FQGNSA come from the germline V gene. The whole variable domain, filled in from reference TRBV7-2 and TRBJ2-5, reads GAGVSQSPSNKVTEKGKDVELRCDPISGHTALYWYRQSLGQGLEFLIYFQGNSAPDKSGLPSDRFSAERTGGSVSTLTIQRTQQEDSAVYLCASSTEGWETQYFGPGTRLLVL.

The CDR3 here is CASSVGSSGVDTQYF. DNA of the CDR3: TGTGCCAGCAGCGTTGGAAGCTCAGGTGTCGATACGCAGTATTTT. V and J are TRBV9 and TRBJ2-3; D remains ambiguous. Germline CDR1 SGDLS, CDR2 YYNGEE. This CDR3 is 15 amino acids long. The V end was cut by 2 bases, the J end by 6 bases, with 16 bases between. Variable domain in full (rest from reference TRBV9 and TRBJ2-3): DSGVTQTPKHLITATGQRVTLRCSPRSGDLSVYWYQQSLDQGLQFLIQYYNGEERAKGNILERFSAQQFPDLHSELNLSSLELGDSALYFCASSVGSSGVDTQYFGPGTRLTVL.

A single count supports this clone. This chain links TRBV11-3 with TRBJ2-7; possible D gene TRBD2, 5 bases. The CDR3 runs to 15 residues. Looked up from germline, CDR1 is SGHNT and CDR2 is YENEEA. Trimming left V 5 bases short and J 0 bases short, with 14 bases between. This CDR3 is CASSLRRGSSYEQYF. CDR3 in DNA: TGTGCCAGCAGCCTCAGACGAGGGAGCTCCTACGAGCAGTACTTC. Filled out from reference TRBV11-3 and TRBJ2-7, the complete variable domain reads EAGVVQSPRYKIIEKKQPVAFWCNPISGHNTLYWYLQNLGQGPELLIRYENEEAVDDSQLPKDRFSAERLKGVDSTLKIQPAELGDSAVYLCASSLRRGSSYEQYFGPGTRLTVT.

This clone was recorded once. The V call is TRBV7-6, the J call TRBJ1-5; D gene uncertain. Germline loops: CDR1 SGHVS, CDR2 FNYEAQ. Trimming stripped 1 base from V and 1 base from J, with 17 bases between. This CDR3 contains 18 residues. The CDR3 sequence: CASSLVPGFDLSNQPQHF. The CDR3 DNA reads TGTGCCAGCAGCTTAGTACCGGGTTTTGATTTGAGCAATCAGCCCCAGCATTTT.

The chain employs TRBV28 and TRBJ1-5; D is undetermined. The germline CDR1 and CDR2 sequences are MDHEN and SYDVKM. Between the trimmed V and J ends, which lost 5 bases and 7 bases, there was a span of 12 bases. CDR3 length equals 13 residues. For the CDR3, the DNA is TGTGCCAGCAGTCCCCATCGGGTGCAGCCCCAGCATTTT. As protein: CASSPHRVQPQHF.

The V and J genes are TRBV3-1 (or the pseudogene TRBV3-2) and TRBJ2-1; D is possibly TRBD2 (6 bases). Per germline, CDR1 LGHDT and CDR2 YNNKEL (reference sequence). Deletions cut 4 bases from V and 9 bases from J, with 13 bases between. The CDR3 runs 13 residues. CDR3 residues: CASSPPYGGEQFF. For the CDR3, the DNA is TGTGCCAGCAGCCCCCCTTACGGGGGTGAGCAGTTCTTC.

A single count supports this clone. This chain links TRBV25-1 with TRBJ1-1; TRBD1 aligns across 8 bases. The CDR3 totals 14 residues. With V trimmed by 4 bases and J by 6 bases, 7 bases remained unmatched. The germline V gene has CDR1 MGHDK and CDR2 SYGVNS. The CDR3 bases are TGTGCCAGCAGTGCCGCCCAGGACAGGGCTGAAGCTTTCTTT. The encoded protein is CASSAAQDRAEAFF.

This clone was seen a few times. CDR3 protein: CASSMGQDGYTF. CDR3 in DNA: TGTGCCAGCAGCATGGGACAGGATGGCTACACCTTC. The chain has TRBV7-6 and TRBJ1-2; 8 bases agree with TRBD1. Losses at the gene ends were 5 bases for V and 6 bases for J; bases not matched to a gene: 2. Germline V gene sequence: CDR1 SGHVS, CDR2 FNYEAQ. This CDR3 region has 12 residues.